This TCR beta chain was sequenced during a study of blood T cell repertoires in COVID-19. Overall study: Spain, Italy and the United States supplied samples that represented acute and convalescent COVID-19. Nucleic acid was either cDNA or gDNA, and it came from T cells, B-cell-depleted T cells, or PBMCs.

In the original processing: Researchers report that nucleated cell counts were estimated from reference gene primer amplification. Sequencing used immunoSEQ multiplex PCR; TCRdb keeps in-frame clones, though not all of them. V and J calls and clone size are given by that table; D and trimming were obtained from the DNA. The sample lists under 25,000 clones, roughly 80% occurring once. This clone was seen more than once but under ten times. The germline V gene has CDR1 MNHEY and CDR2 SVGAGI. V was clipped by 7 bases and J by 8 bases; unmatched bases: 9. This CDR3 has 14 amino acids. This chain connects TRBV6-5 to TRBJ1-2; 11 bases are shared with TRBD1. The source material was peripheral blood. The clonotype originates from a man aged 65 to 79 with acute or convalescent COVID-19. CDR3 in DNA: TGTGCCAGCACCAGGACAGGGGGCAGTGGAGGCTACACCTTC. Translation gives CASTRTGGSGGYTF.